These T cell receptor beta chains were read from a single sample in a study of T cell responses to AZD1222 COVID-19 vaccine. TCRdb's copy holds only in-frame clones and misses some; the assay was immunoSEQ multiplex PCR. The sample contains some 150,000 clones, around 88% of which appear only once. This specimen was peripheral blood, taken on day 0 of AZD1222 vaccination. Receptors originate from an adult in good health. CDR3s include the opening cysteine and the closing phenylalanine or tryptophan. A D gene is named only where the DNA matches it firmly. Only some rows state a clone size, as once, few, many or a class for expanded clones.

D: -; J: TRBJ1-2; V: TRBV6-4; size: -; CDR3: CASSDSVGLHPPSNYGYTF; DNA: TGTGCCAGCAGTGACTCAGTGGGACTCCACCCCCCTTCTAACTATGGCTACACCTTC
D: TRBD2; J: TRBJ2-1; V: TRBV7-3; size: -; CDR3: CASSYSGGLDNEQFF; DNA: TGTGCCAGCAGTTATAGCGGGGGTTTGGACAATGAGCAGTTCTTC
D: TRBD1; J: TRBJ1-2; V: TRBV11-2; size: -; CDR3: CASSPQGQGLGGYTF; DNA: TGTGCCAGCAGCCCCCAGGGACAGGGTTTAGGTGGCTACACCTTC
D: -; J: TRBJ1-4; V: TRBV28; size: -; CDR3: CASSFRGVLFF; DNA: TGTGCCAGCAGTTTTCGCGGGGTACTGTTTTTT
D: -; J: TRBJ1-5; V: TRBV19; size: -; CDR3: CASSIDLIQPQHF; DNA: TGTGCCAGTAGTATAGACCTTATACAGCCCCAGCATTTT
D: TRBD1; J: TRBJ2-3; V: TRBV29-1; size: -; CDR3: CSVVPDRATDTQYF; DNA: TGCAGCGTTGTCCCGGACAGGGCGACAGATACGCAGTATTTT
D: -; J: TRBJ2-6; V: TRBV20-1; size: -; CDR3: CSASRAWPSDVLTF; DNA: TGCAGTGCTAGTAGAGCGTGGCCCTCCGACGTCCTGACTTTC
D: -; J: TRBJ2-3; V: TRBV5-6; size: -; CDR3: CASSLLAETQYF; DNA: TGTGCCAGCAGCTTGTTGGCGGAGACGCAGTATTTT
D: -; J: TRBJ1-2; V: TRBV28; size: -; CDR3: CASSLIVDTNLEGYGYTF; DNA: TGTGCCAGCAGTTTAATCGTGGACACCAATCTCGAAGGCTATGGCTACACCTTC
D: -; J: TRBJ1-2; V: TRBV21-1; size: once; CDR3: CASSTEPGQGAYGYTF; DNA: TGTGCCAGCAGCACGGAGCCGGGACAGGGGGCTTATGGCTACACCTTC
D: -; J: TRBJ1-1; V: TRBV28; size: -; CDR3: CASSPNTEAFF; DNA: TGTGCCAGCAGCCCAAACACTGAAGCTTTCTTT
D: TRBD1; J: TRBJ2-2; V: TRBV19; size: -; CDR3: CASSIIGTGAGELFF; DNA: TGTGCCAGTAGTATAATCGGGACAGGGGCCGGGGAGCTGTTTTTT
D: TRBD1; J: TRBJ1-1; V: TRBV7-9; size: -; CDR3: CASSLPGQGYTEAFF; DNA: TGTGCCAGCAGCTTACCGGGACAGGGCTACACTGAAGCTTTCTTT
D: TRBD1; J: TRBJ1-1; V: TRBV11-3; size: -; CDR3: CASSLGGTGGNEAFF; DNA: TGTGCCAGCAGCTTAGGAGGGACAGGGGGGAATGAAGCTTTCTTT
D: -; J: TRBJ1-1; V: TRBV4-1; size: -; CDR3: CASSQAGGAGHIAAFF; DNA: TGCGCCAGCAGCCAAGCGGGGGGCGCAGGTCATATTGCGGCTTTCTTT
D: TRBD2; J: TRBJ2-3; V: TRBV14; size: once; CDR3: CASSQVGGAADTQYF; DNA: TGTGCCAGCAGCCAAGTGGGAGGGGCGGCAGATACGCAGTATTTT
D: -; J: TRBJ2-3; V: TRBV5-6; size: once; CDR3: CASSLTRITDTQYF; DNA: TGTGCCAGCAGCTTGACTAGGATTACAGATACGCAGTATTTT
D: TRBD1; J: TRBJ1-2; V: TRBV9; size: -; CDR3: CASSVAGDRALGYGYTF; DNA: TGTGCCAGCAGCGTAGCCGGTGACAGGGCATTAGGGTATGGCTACACCTTC
D: -; J: TRBJ1-2; V: TRBV7-3; size: -; CDR3: CASSLTQGQGTNYGYTF; DNA: TGTGCCAGCAGCCTAACCCAGGGGCAGGGAACTAACTATGGCTACACCTTC
D: -; J: TRBJ2-3; V: TRBV7-9; size: few; CDR3: CASSSTDTQYF; DNA: TGTGCCAGCAGCTCAACCGATACGCAGTATTTT
D: TRBD1; J: TRBJ1-2; V: TRBV9; size: -; CDR3: CASSATGEITNYGYTF; DNA: TGTGCCAGCAGTGCGACAGGGGAGATTACCAACTATGGCTACACCTTC
D: TRBD1; J: TRBJ2-5; V: TRBV6-5; size: -; CDR3: CASSYGTGGETQYF; DNA: TGTGCCAGCAGTTATGGGACAGGAGGAGAGACCCAGTACTTC
D: TRBD1; J: TRBJ1-6; V: TRBV5-6; size: once; CDR3: CASSPLGQGTNSPLHF; DNA: TGTGCCAGCAGCCCCCTTGGACAGGGTACAAATTCACCCCTCCACTTT
D: -; J: TRBJ2-1; V: TRBV7-2; size: -; CDR3: CASSLVPTLTSSYNEQFF; DNA: TGTGCCAGCAGCTTAGTTCCTACCCTTACCTCCTCCTACAATGAGCAGTTCTTC
D: -; J: TRBJ2-2; V: TRBV4-3; size: -; CDR3: CASSQYNTVNTGELFF; DNA: TGCGCCAGCAGCCAATATAATACAGTGAACACCGGGGAGCTGTTTTTT
D: -; J: TRBJ1-2; V: TRBV28; size: -; CDR3: CAHTKVGYGYTF; DNA: TGTGCCCATACAAAAGTGGGCTATGGCTACACCTTC
D: -; J: TRBJ1-3; V: TRBV6-5; size: once; CDR3: CASSLNLGGAGNTIYF; DNA: TGTGCCAGCAGTTTAAACCTGGGGGGGGCTGGAAACACCATATATTTT
D: TRBD1; J: TRBJ1-5; V: TRBV30; size: -; CDR3: CAWSGDGQGGQPQHF; DNA: TGTGCCTGGAGTGGAGACGGACAGGGTGGCCAGCCCCAGCATTTT
D: TRBD1; J: TRBJ1-3; V: TRBV7-6; size: once; CDR3: CASSLGQVSGNTIYF; DNA: TGTGCCAGCAGCTTGGGACAGGTCTCTGGAAACACCATATATTTT
D: -; J: TRBJ2-7; V: TRBV3-1/TRBV3-2; size: -; CDR3: CASSLRQGGAYEQYF; DNA: TGTGCCAGCAGTCTTAGACAGGGAGGGGCATACGAGCAGTACTTC
D: -; J: TRBJ1-1; V: TRBV2; size: -; CDR3: CASRWTAVPEAFF; DNA: TGTGCCAGCAGGTGGACGGCGGTCCCTGAAGCTTTCTTT
D: TRBD1; J: TRBJ1-2; V: TRBV7-8; size: -; CDR3: CASSSPDHQGVGGYTF; DNA: TGTGCCAGCAGCTCACCCGACCACCAGGGGGTTGGTGGCTACACCTTC
D: -; J: TRBJ1-5; V: TRBV30; size: few; CDR3: CAWQEVGNQPQHF; DNA: TGTGCCTGGCAGGAGGTCGGCAATCAGCCCCAGCATTTT
D: -; J: TRBJ1-1; V: TRBV3-1/TRBV3-2; size: -; CDR3: CASSQEGQNTEAFF; DNA: TGTGCCAGCAGCCAAGAGGGACAGAACACTGAAGCTTTCTTT
D: -; J: TRBJ2-2; V: TRBV5-4; size: -; CDR3: CASSPGGGLVPNTGELFF; DNA: TGTGCCAGCAGCCCAGGAGGTGGCCTGGTCCCGAACACCGGGGAGCTGTTTTTT
D: TRBD1; J: TRBJ1-5; V: TRBV18; size: -; CDR3: CASSPSGTGPAQPQHF; DNA: TGTGCCAGCTCACCTTCCGGGACAGGGCCTGCTCAGCCCCAGCATTTT
D: -; J: TRBJ1-5; V: TRBV5-3; size: -; CDR3: CARSLKARTVNQPQHF; DNA: TGTGCCAGAAGCTTAAAGGCAAGGACAGTCAATCAGCCCCAGCATTTT
D: TRBD1; J: TRBJ2-4; V: TRBV7-9; size: -; CDR3: CASSPRTGANIQYF; DNA: TGTGCCAGCAGCCCGAGGACAGGGGCAAACATTCAGTACTTC
D: TRBD1; J: TRBJ1-5; V: TRBV19; size: -; CDR3: CASSTAGQGIDQPQHF; DNA: TGTGCCAGTAGTACTGCGGGACAGGGAATCGATCAGCCCCAGCATTTT
D: -; J: TRBJ1-1; V: TRBV14; size: -; CDR3: CASSQDLVNTEAFF; DNA: TGTGCCAGCAGCCAAGATCTCGTGAACACTGAAGCTTTCTTT
D: -; J: TRBJ1-3; V: TRBV18; size: -; CDR3: CASSPQGYTGNTIYF; DNA: TGTGCCAGCTCACCACAAGGGTATACTGGAAACACCATATATTTT
D: -; J: TRBJ2-3; V: TRBV28; size: -; CDR3: CASSTSGLGGGTQYF; DNA: -
D: TRBD1; J: TRBJ1-1; V: TRBV9; size: once; CDR3: CASSVGGGQGNTEAFF; DNA: TGTGCCAGCAGCGTAGGGGGCGGACAGGGGAACACTGAAGCTTTCTTT
D: -; J: TRBJ1-2; V: TRBV6-1; size: -; CDR3: CASSETSVRVDYGYTF; DNA: TGTGCCAGCAGCGAAACGTCTGTCCGGGTAGACTATGGCTACACCTTC
D: -; J: TRBJ2-5; V: TRBV4-3; size: -; CDR3: CASSSFKETQYF; DNA: TGCGCCAGCAGCTCCTTCAAGGAGACCCAGTACTTC
D: -; J: TRBJ1-3; V: TRBV6-5; size: -; CDR3: CASTAGNTIYF; DNA: TGTGCCAGCACTGCTGGAAACACCATATATTTT
D: -; J: TRBJ1-1; V: TRBV7-8; size: -; CDR3: CASSLTVNTEAFF; DNA: TGTGCCAGCAGCTTGACGGTGAACACTGAAGCTTTCTTT
D: -; J: TRBJ1-4; V: TRBV30; size: once; CDR3: CAWSREGTTNEKLFF; DNA: TGTGCCTGGAGTCGGGAGGGAACGACTAATGAAAAACTGTTTTTT
D: -; J: TRBJ1-3; V: TRBV7-9; size: -; CDR3: CASSRPDSSGNTIYF; DNA: TGTGCCAGCAGCCGCCCGGACAGCTCTGGAAACACCATATATTTT
D: -; J: TRBJ1-1; V: TRBV15; size: -; CDR3: CATSRVQGVEAFF; DNA: TGTGCCACCAGCAGAGTACAGGGAGTTGAAGCTTTCTTT
D: TRBD1; J: TRBJ1-1; V: TRBV29-1; size: -; CDR3: CSVPRAGGDRTEAFF; DNA: TGCAGCGTGCCACGGGCAGGGGGTGATCGCACTGAAGCTTTCTTT
D: TRBD1; J: TRBJ1-3; V: TRBV28; size: -; CDR3: CASNRGTGNTIYF; DNA: TGTGCCAGCAACAGGGGGACTGGAAACACCATATATTTT